These 25 T cell receptor beta chains originate from one sample sequenced in a study of T cells in localized non-small cell lung cancer. Profiling relied on immunoSEQ multiplex PCR, and the TCRdb table lists in-frame clones only, not all of them. Of tens of thousands of clones in the sample, more than 70% are singletons; the top ten hold roughly 20%. Specimen: peripheral blood, collected before any cancer treatment. The receptors originated from a woman aged 40-69 years with stage I squamous cell lung carcinoma.

The chain combines TRBV10-3 with TRBJ1-1; the match to TRBD1 covers 8 bases. Germline loops: CDR1 ENHRY, CDR2 SYGVKD. The CDR3 consists of 13 residues. The V gene end was trimmed by 7 bases and the J gene end by 5 bases; junction bases not matched to a gene: 6. The CDR3 coding sequence is TGTGCCATCACCGGACAGGGCAGAACTGAAGCTTTCTTT. Amino acids: CAITGQGRTEAFF.

The rearrangement uses TRBV6-6 and TRBJ1-5; no clear D. This CDR3 has 16 amino acids. Between the trimmed V and J ends, which lost 5 bases and 4 bases, there was a span of 18 bases. Per the germline V gene, CDR1 is MNHNY and CDR2 is SVGAGI (reference sequence). The CDR3, as DNA: TGTGCCAGCAGTAGATCGGGAAGAGGGATGAATCAGCCCCAGCATTTT. Translating it yields CASSRSGRGMNQPQHF.

Here the CDR3 reads CASSELGQGFEAFF. The CDR3 DNA reads as TGTGCCAGCAGTGAACTGGGACAGGGGTTTGAAGCTTTCTTT. This sequence joins TRBV2 and TRBJ1-1; 10 bases align to TRBD1. The CDR3 length is 14 residues. J gave up 7 bases and V 2 bases, and 4 bases lay outside the gene matches. The germline CDR1 and CDR2 sequences are SNHLY and FYNNEI.

V is TRBV5-1 and J is TRBJ1-1, with TRBD1 matching 8 bases. Germline V gives CDR1 SGHRS, CDR2 YFSETQ. The length of the CDR3 is 15 residues. Germline trimming cut 6 bases from V and 5 bases from J; bases unmatched to any gene: 12. As DNA, the CDR3 is TGCGCCAGCACCCTATCCCAGGGGGCGCGAACTGAAGCTTTCTTT. It translates to CASTLSQGARTEAFF.

This chain joins TRBV12-5 and TRBJ1-6, with D perhaps matching TRBD1 (5 bases). V shed 7 bases and J shed 8 bases, with 18 bases lying between them. Germline CDR1 is LGHNT and CDR2 is FRNRAP. This CDR3 contains 15 residues. DNA of the CDR3: TGTGCTAGTGCCCAAACCGGGACGGGGGATTCACCCCTCCACTTT. Residues: CASAQTGTGDSPLHF.

The CDR3 reads CASTPAGREKLFF. The CDR3 coding sequence is TGTGCCAGTACCCCGGCAGGGAGGGAAAAACTGTTTTTT. The chain links TRBV19 to TRBJ1-4; D is possibly TRBD1 (5 bases). Germline V lookup: CDR1 LNHDA, CDR2 SQIVND (reference sequence). CDR3 size: 13 residues. V was shortened by 7 bases and J by 8 bases, with 14 bases between the two germline ends. Combining the CDR3 with reference TRBV19 and TRBJ1-4 gives the whole variable domain DGGITQSPKYLFRKEGQNVTLSCEQNLNHDAMYWYRQDPGQGLRLIYYSQIVNDFQKGDIAEGYSVSREKKESFPLTVTSAQKNPTAFYLCASTPAGREKLFFGSGTQLSVL.

This clone was picked up a small number of times. The V call is TRBV30, the J call TRBJ2-3, with D possibly matching TRBD1 (5 bases). Per germline, CDR1 GTSNPN and CDR2 SVGIG (reference sequence). The ends were cut back, 5 bases at V and 5 bases at J, with 11 bases in the middle. The CDR3 is 12 residues long. CDR3 bases: TGTGCCTGGGACAGTTCAGGAGATACGCAGTATTTT. Its protein is CAWDSSGDTQYF.

The chain is built from TRBV11-2 and TRBJ2-5; D not certain. The V end was cut by 0 bases, the J end by 5 bases, with 4 bases between. CDR1 and CDR2 (germline): SGHAT, FQNNGV. The CDR3 sequence is 12 residues long. CDR3 amino acids: CASSLDRETQYF. CDR3 in DNA: TGTGCCAGCAGCTTAGACCGTGAGACCCAGTACTTC.

V is TRBV6-5 and J is TRBJ2-1, with 9 positions matching TRBD1. The CDR3 is 15 residues long. V lost 5 bases to trimming and J lost 2 bases; unmatched junction nucleotides: 4. From germline, CDR1 is MNHEY and CDR2 SVGAGI. The CDR3 region has the DNA TGTGCCAGCAGTAACACAGGGGGCACCTACAATGAGCAGTTCTTC. It specifies CASSNTGGTYNEQFF.

CDR3 sequence (DNA): TGTGCCTGGAGGCCGTGGGCCGGGGAGCTGTTTTTT. Translated: CAWRPWAGELFF. This chain uses TRBV30 with TRBJ2-2; D uncertain. Germline lookup yields CDR1 GTSNPN and CDR2 SVGIG (reference sequence). The CDR3 sequence is 12 residues long. With 3 bases removed from V and 6 bases from J, the gap between germline ends came to 8 bases.

The chain links TRBV5-1 to TRBJ1-1, with a tentative D call TRBD1 (5 bases). V was shortened by 0 bases and J by 0 bases, with 9 bases between the two germline ends. From germline, CDR1 is SGHRS and CDR2 YFSETQ. CDR3 length: 15 amino acids. CDR3 bases: TGCGCCAGCAGCTTGGAAGGACATTTGAACACTGAAGCTTTCTTT. This encodes CASSLEGHLNTEAFF.

This chain links TRBV30 with TRBJ1-2, with TRBD1 identical over 7 bases. J lost 8 bases, V lost 2 bases, and 14 bases had no gene match. CDR1 GTSNPN and CDR2 SVGIG come from the germline V gene (reference sequence). The CDR3 sequence is 15 residues long. The CDR3, as DNA: TGTGCCTGGAGTATCCTTCGTCAGGGGGAAAAGGGCTACACCTTC. It specifies CAWSILRQGEKGYTF.

The genes are TRBV20-1 and TRBJ2-1; the match to TRBD1 covers 8 bases. V lost 5 bases to trimming and J lost 7 bases; unmatched junction nucleotides: 1. Germline V lookup: CDR1 DFQATT, CDR2 SNEGSKA (reference sequence). The length of the CDR3 is 11 residues. The CDR3 coding sequence is TGCAGTGCTGGGGACAGGAATGAGCAGTTCTTC. Amino acids: CSAGDRNEQFF.

The chain links TRBV9 to TRBJ1-1; possibly TRBD1 for D (5 bases). The V gene lost 0 bases and the J gene lost 0 bases, with 9 bases spanning the gap. This CDR3 has 15 amino acids. In germline, CDR1 is SGDLS, CDR2 YYNGEE. The CDR3 spells CASSVGSGMNTEAFF. Here the CDR3 DNA reads TGTGCCAGCAGCGTAGGATCAGGGATGAACACTGAAGCTTTCTTT.

The table lists this clone with a count of one. J is TRBJ2-2 and V is TRBV5-1; no reliable D call. From germline, CDR1 is SGHRS and CDR2 YFSETQ. Trimming stripped 4 bases from V and 6 bases from J, with 16 bases between. The CDR3 totals 15 residues. Here the CDR3 DNA reads TGCGCCAGCAGCCCCGAAACGACCCCGGCCGGGGAGCTGTTTTTT. It codes for CASSPETTPAGELFF.

This chain joins TRBV7-6 and TRBJ2-5, with D hard to call. The V gene lost 5 bases and the J gene lost 1 base, with 14 bases spanning the gap. Germline CDR1 is SGHVS and CDR2 is FNYEAQ. The CDR3 runs to 15 residues. The CDR3 region is CASSAGYVGQETQYF. CDR3 nucleotides: TGTGCCAGCAGCGCCGGATACGTGGGCCAAGAGACCCAGTACTTC.

The rearrangement joins TRBV6-6 to TRBJ1-2; D is undetermined. V was clipped by 0 bases and J by 6 bases, with 8 bases between them. The CDR3 has 13 amino acids. Germline assignment: CDR1 MNHNY and CDR2 SVGAGI (reference sequence). Written as DNA, the CDR3 is TGTGCCAGCAGTTACTCCGGACCGGATGGCTACACCTTC. It codes for CASSYSGPDGYTF.

The chain uses TRBV29-1 and TRBJ2-7; possibly TRBD2 for D (6 bases). The CDR3 totals 12 residues. V lost 2 bases to trimming and J lost 7 bases, with 12 bases between them. CDR1 is SQVTM, CDR2 ANQGSEA, per germline. This CDR3 reads CSVEPSRGEQYF. The CDR3 coding sequence is TGCAGCGTTGAACCCTCACGGGGGGAGCAGTACTTC.

V is TRBV7-6 and J is TRBJ1-3; weak D call: TRBD1 (6 bases). Deletions cut 5 bases from V and 4 bases from J, with 15 bases between. The length of the CDR3 is 15 residues. In germline, CDR1 is SGHVS, CDR2 FNYEAQ. CDR3 residues: CASSTTGFRGNTIYF. The DNA for the CDR3 is TGTGCCAGCAGCACGACAGGTTTCAGAGGAAACACCATATATTTT.

The chain has TRBV15 and TRBJ2-7; 7 bases fit TRBD2. Trimming took 3 bases from V and 3 from J; bases not matched to a gene: 8. There are 15 residues in the CDR3. Per germline, CDR1 LNHNV and CDR2 YYDKDF (reference sequence). The CDR3 region has the DNA TGTGCCACCAGCAGGCCCCCCGCGGGGGACTACGAGCAGTACTTC. Protein sequence: CATSRPPAGDYEQYF.

V and J are TRBV5-1 and TRBJ2-3; D tentatively reads TRBD1 or TRBD2 (5 bases each). V was cut by 4 bases and J by 5 bases, with 11 bases left in between. Germline CDR1 and CDR2: SGHRS and YFSETQ. CDR3 length: 13 residues. The DNA for the CDR3 is TGCGCCAGCAGCCTCTATGGGGGAGATACGCAGTATTTT. Protein product: CASSLYGGDTQYF.

The chain employs TRBV7-8 and TRBJ2-2, with TRBD1 matching 10 bases. The junction had 6 bases not matched to a gene; V was cut back by 6 bases and J by 5 bases. The CDR3 extends over 15 amino acids. The V gene's germline CDR1 is SGHVS and CDR2 FQNEAQ. The CDR3: CASSRTGGRTGELFF. In DNA form, the CDR3 reads TGTGCCAGCAGTCGGACAGGGGGTAGAACCGGGGAGCTGTTTTTT. The whole variable domain, remainder taken from reference TRBV7-8 and TRBJ2-2, is GAGVSQSPRYKVAKRGQDVALRCDPISGHVSLFWYQQALGQGPEFLTYFQNEAQLDKSGLPSDRFFAERPEGSVSTLKIQRTQQEDSAVYLCASSRTGGRTGELFFGEGSRLTVL.

The rearrangement uses TRBV19 and TRBJ1-4; TRBD1 agrees at 9 bases. There are 14 residues in the CDR3. CDR1 and CDR2 from the germline V gene are LNHDA and SQIVND (reference sequence). Germline trimming cut 6 bases from V and 4 bases from J; bases unmatched to any gene: 3. This chain's CDR3 is CASRNRGLNEKLFF. The CDR3 nucleotides are TGTGCCAGTAGAAACAGGGGGCTTAATGAAAAACTGTTTTTT.

This clone was recorded once. This chain links TRBV30 with TRBJ2-1; D gene ambiguous. The CDR3 is made up of 11 amino acids. Germline CDR1 reads GTSNPN; CDR2 reads SVGIG (reference sequence). The V end was cut by 3 bases, the J end by 4 bases, with 4 bases between. CDR3 in DNA: TGTGCCTGGAGCGAGTACAATGAGCAGTTCTTC. Translation: CAWSEYNEQFF. Using reference TRBV30 and TRBJ2-1 for the parts outside the CDR3, the full variable domain is SQTIHQWPATLVQPVGSPLSLECTVEGTSNPNLYWYRQAAGRGLQLLFYSVGIGQISSEVPQNLSASRPQDRQFILSSKKLLLSDSGFYLCAWSEYNEQFFGPGTRLTVL.

The rearrangement joins TRBV6-5 to TRBJ1-1, with D perhaps matching TRBD1 (5 bases). Trimming removed 0 bases from V and 5 bases from J, with 16 bases in between. There are 16 residues in the CDR3. CDR1 and CDR2 (germline): MNHEY, SVGAGI. In DNA form, the CDR3 reads TGTGCCAGCAGTTACTCAGTCTCAGGGACGGGGACTGAAGCTTTCTTT. The encoded protein is CASSYSVSGTGTEAFF.